This T cell receptor (beta chain) was obtained from a study of T cells in Graves' hyperthyroidism and ophthalmopathy. Amplification targeted TCR beta CDR3 regions from RNA transcripts. TCR CDR3 underwent first-round RT-PCR with the HTBI primer set. TCRdb independently ran MiXCR on the multiplex PCR reads; one entry per CDR3 protein. The sample holds 300,000 to 400,000 distinct CDR3 sequences; 20% to 25% are singletons and the top ten take roughly 52%. The CDR3 is made up of 16 amino acids. V lost 1 base, J lost 10 bases, and 23 bases lay in between. Germline CDR1 reads DFQATT; CDR2 reads SNEGSKA (reference sequence). This clonotype was found many times.

This sequence originates from a woman aged 45-59 years with Graves' hyperthyroidism. Sequenced sample: blood. The chain combines TRBV20-1 with TRBJ2-1; TRBD2 is a possible D gene (6 bases). CDR3 DNA: TGCAGTGCTAGAGCCCGCGGGGCCCCCCGGGGGTACGAGCAGTTCTTC. Amino acid sequence: CSARARGAPRGYEQFF.